This record looks at one T cell receptor beta chain sequence and its context. The entry originates in a study of blood T cell repertoires in COVID-19. Study-level information: Acute and convalescent COVID-19 samples came from the United States, Italy and Spain. From T cells, B-cell-depleted T cells, or PBMCs came the material, which was cDNA or gDNA.

As handled by the study authors: Amplified reference gene primers provided the basis for estimating nucleated cell counts. Generated by immunoSEQ multiplex PCR, the TCRdb table keeps only in-frame clones and is missing some. The DNA gave D and trimming, while V, J and clone size come from that table. The sample lists 350,000 to 450,000 clones; around 89% were seen once. Germline CDR1 reads SGHTA; CDR2 reads FQGNSA. Trimming at V came to 5 bases and at J to 7 bases, leaving 12 bases not matched to a gene. The CDR3 covers 16 residues. The V call is TRBV7-2, the J call TRBJ2-1; 9 bases agree with TRBD2. The receptor's source is a man aged 35 to 55 with acute or convalescent COVID-19. Sequenced: peripheral blood. In nucleotides, the CDR3 is TGTGCCAGCAGCCGCAGTGGCGGGGGGGCCGTGAATGAGCAGTTCTTC. Translated: CASSRSGGGAVNEQFF.